This T cell receptor (beta chain) is from a study of blood T cell repertoires in COVID-19. CDR1 and CDR2 (germline): LNHDA, SQIVND (reference sequence). The CDR3 extends over 16 amino acids. Trimming at V came to 9 bases and at J to 7 bases, leaving 14 bases not matched to a gene. TCRdb's table, derived via immunoSEQ multiplex PCR, lists solely in-frame clones and lacks some. The sample lists roughly 400,000 clones, just over 90% occurring once. The rearrangement links TRBV19 to TRBJ2-3, with TRBD2 identical over 12 bases. The TCR originated in a woman aged 35 to 49 who had been exposed to COVID-19. The sequenced material came from PBMCs or T cells enriched from blood (not recorded which). The CDR3 DNA reads as TGTGCCAGCGGGACCCCTAGCGGGGGGGCCCTACATACGCAGTATTTT. It is translated as CASGTPSGGALHTQYF.